This T cell receptor beta chain was identified in a study of vaccination effects on CD4 cells after COVID-19. Study overall: Post-vaccine sample collection fell at a median of 72 days after the second dose.

Regarding the study as a whole: Late post-vaccination samples showed marked contraction of infection- and vaccine-induced clones.

Germline lookup yields CDR1 DFQATT and CDR2 SNEGSKA (reference sequence). The CDR3 has 14 residues. Trimming cost V 3 bases and J 3 bases, with 15 bases left between them. Profiled with immunoSEQ multiplex PCR; TCRdb holds only in-frame clones, not every one. The sample records about 16,000 clones, around 70% being singletons. Ahead of sequencing, the ViraFEST assay grew antigen-specific CD4+ T cells using viral peptide pools. Having been cultured for approximately ten days, the cells underwent CD4+ T cell isolation. Either the mRNA-1273 or the BNT162b2 vaccine was given to participants as two doses. With around 10 ug/ml peptides and around 9.6 IU/ml IL-2, fewer than 2.5 million PBMC per well were cultured. Comment on this clone: The antigen remains unidentified.

This rearrangement joins TRBV20-1 to TRBJ2-7; possible D gene TRBD2, 5 bases. The sequence was collected from a human donor who received a COVID-19 vaccine. The source material was CD4+ T cells from PBMCs cultured with SARS-CoV-2 spike peptides, sampled after COVID-19 vaccination. Written as DNA, the CDR3 is TGCAGTGCTAGTCCCGGGGTAGGAGACTACGAGCAGTACTTC. Amino acid sequence: CSASPGVGDYEQYF.